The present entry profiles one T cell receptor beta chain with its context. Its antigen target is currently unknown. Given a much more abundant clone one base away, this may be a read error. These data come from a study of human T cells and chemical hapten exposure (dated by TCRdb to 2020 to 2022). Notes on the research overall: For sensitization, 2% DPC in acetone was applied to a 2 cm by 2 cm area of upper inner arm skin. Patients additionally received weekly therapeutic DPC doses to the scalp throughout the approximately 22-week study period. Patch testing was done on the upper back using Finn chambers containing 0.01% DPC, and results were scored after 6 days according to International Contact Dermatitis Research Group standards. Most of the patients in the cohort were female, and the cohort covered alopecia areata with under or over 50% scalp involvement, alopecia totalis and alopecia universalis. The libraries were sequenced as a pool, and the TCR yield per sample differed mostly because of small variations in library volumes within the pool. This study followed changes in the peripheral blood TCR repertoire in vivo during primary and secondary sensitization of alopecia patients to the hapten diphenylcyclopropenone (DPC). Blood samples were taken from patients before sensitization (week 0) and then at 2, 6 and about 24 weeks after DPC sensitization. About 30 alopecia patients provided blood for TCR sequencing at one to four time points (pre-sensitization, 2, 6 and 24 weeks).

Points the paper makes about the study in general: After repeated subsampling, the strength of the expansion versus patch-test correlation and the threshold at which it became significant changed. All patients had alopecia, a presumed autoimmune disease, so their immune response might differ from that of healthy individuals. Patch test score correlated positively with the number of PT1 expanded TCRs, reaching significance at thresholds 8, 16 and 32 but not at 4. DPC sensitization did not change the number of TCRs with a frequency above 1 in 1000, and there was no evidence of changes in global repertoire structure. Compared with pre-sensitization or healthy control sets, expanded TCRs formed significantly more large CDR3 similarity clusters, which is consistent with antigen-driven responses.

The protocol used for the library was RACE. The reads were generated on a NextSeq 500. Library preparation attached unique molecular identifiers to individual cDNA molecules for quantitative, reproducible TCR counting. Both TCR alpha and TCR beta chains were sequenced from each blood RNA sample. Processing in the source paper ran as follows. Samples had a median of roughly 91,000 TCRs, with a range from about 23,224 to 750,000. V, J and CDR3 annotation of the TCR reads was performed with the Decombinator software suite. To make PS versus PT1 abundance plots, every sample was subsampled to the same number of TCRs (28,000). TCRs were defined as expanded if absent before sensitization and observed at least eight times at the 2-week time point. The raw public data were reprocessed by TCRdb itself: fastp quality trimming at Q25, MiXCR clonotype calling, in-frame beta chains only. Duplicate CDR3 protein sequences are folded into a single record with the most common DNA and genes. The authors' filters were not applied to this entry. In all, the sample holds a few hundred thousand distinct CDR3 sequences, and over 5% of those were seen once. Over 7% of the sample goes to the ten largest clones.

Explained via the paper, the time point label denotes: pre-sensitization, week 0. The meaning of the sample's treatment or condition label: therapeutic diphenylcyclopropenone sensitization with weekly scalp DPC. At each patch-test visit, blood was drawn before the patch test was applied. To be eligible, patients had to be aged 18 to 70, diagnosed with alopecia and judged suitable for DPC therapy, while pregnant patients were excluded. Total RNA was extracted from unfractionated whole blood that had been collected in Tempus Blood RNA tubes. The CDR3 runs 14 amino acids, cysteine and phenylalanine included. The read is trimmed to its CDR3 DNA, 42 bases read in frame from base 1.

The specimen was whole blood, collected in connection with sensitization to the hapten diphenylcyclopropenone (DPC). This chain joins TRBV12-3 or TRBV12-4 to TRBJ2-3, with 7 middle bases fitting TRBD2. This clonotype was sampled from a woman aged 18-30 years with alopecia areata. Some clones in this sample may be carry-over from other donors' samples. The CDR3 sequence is CAGSFAGGTDTQYF. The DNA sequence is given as TGTGCCGGCAGTTTTGCGGGGGGCACAGATACGCAGTATTTT.